This record concerns one T cell receptor beta chain sequence. This specimen belongs to a study of blood T cell repertoires in COVID-19. Study as a whole: COVID-19 samples collected from the United States, Italy and Spain covered acute and convalescent phases. From T cells, B-cell-depleted T cells, or PBMCs came the material, which was cDNA or gDNA.

The CDR3 has 15 amino acids. V gave up 2 bases and J gave up 5 bases; unmatched junction bases: 5. Germline V gives CDR1 SGHDN, CDR2 FVKESK. Original analysis: Amplification of reference gene primers was used by the study to estimate nucleated cell counts. Using immunoSEQ multiplex PCR, the repertoire was profiled, and TCRdb retains in-frame clones only, with some absent. V and J calls and clone size are those listed in that table; D and trimming were worked out from the DNA. Of about 350,000 clones in the sample, 87% were seen once. This sequence joins TRBV14 and TRBJ1-4; 7 positions match TRBD1. The sequencing input was PBMCs or T cells enriched from blood (not recorded which). The sequence came from a woman between 25 and 40 years old who had recovered from COVID-19. For the CDR3, the DNA is TGTGCCAGCAGCCAACCCGACAGGGTGAATGAAAAACTGTTTTTT. Translated, it gives CASSQPDRVNEKLFF.